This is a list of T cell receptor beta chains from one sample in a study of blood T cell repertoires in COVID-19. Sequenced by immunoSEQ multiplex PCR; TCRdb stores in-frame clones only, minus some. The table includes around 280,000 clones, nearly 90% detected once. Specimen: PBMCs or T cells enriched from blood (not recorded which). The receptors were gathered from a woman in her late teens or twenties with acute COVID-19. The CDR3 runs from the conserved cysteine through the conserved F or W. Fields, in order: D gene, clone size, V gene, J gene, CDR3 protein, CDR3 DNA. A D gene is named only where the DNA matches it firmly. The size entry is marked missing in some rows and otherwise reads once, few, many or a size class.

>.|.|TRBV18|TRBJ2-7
CASSPGQNPVYEQYF
TGTGCCAGCTCACCTGGACAGAACCCGGTCTACGAGCAGTACTTC
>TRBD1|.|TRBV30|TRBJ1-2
CAWSPLGQILGANYGYTF
TGTGCCTGGAGCCCCCTGGGACAGATATTGGGAGCTAACTATGGCTACACCTTC
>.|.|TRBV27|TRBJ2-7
CASSLGGGRYEQYF
TGTGCCAGCAGTTTAGGAGGGGGCAGGTACGAGCAGTACTTC
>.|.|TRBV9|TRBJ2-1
CASRSSDTLSYNEQFF
TGTGCCAGCAGATCTTCGGACACCCTCTCCTACAATGAGCAGTTCTTC
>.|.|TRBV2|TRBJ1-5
CASSSRAMGNQPQHF
TGTGCCAGCAGTTCACGAGCGATGGGCAATCAGCCCCAGCATTTT
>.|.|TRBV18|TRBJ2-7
CASSSLDRGEQYF
TGTGCCAGCTCATCGCTTGATCGGGGCGAGCAGTACTTC
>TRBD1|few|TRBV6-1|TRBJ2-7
CASSEGTGSSYEQYF
TGTGCCAGCAGTGAAGGGACAGGGAGTTCCTACGAGCAGTACTTC
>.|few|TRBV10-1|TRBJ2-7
CASSDSNEQYF
TGCGCCAGCAGTGACTCTAACGAGCAGTACTTC
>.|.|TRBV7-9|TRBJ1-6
CASSLSQGLTSPLHF
TGTGCCAGCAGCTTAAGCCAGGGGTTAACCTCACCCCTCCACTTT
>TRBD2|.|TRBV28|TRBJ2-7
CASSLSTSGRRYEQYF
TGTGCCAGCAGTTTATCGACTAGCGGGAGGAGGTACGAGCAGTACTTC
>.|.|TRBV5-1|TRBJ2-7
CASSSTPGAPYEQYF
TGCGCCAGCAGCTCGACACCAGGGGCGCCGTACGAGCAGTACTTC
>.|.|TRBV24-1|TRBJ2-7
CATFIGGAVLSYEQYF
TGTGCCACCTTTATCGGAGGGGCGGTCCTCTCCTACGAGCAGTACTTC
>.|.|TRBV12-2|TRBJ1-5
CASRPRARGGQPQHF
TGTGCAAGTCGCCCCCGGGCGAGGGGAGGTCAGCCCCAGCATTTT
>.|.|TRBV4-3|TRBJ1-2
CASSLEGGSYTF
TGCGCCAGCAGCCTAGAGGGCGGGAGCTACACCTTC
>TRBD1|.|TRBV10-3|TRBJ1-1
CAISEETGGFAEAFF
TGTGCCATCAGTGAAGAAACAGGGGGTTTCGCTGAAGCTTTCTTT
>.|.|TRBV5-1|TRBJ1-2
CASSLAGDIGYTF
TGCGCCAGCAGCTTGGCCGGGGACATTGGCTACACCTTC
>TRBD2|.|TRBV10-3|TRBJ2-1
CAIGLAGTNNEQFF
TGTGCCATCGGTTTAGCGGGAACCAACAATGAGCAGTTCTTC